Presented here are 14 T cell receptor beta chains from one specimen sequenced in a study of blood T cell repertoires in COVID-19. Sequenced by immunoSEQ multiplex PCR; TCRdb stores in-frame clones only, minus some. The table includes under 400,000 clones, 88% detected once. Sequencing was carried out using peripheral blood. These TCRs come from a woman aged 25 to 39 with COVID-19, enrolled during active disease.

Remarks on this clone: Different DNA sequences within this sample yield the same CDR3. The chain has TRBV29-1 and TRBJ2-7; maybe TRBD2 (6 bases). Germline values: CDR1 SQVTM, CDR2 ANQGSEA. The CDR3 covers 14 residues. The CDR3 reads CSVLPGGVAYEQYV. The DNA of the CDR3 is TGCAGCGTCCTCCCCGGGGGAGTGGCCTACGAACAGTACGTC.

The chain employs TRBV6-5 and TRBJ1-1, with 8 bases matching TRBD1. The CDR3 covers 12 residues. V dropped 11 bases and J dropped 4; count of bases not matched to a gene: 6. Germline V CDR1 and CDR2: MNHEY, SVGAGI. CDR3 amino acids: CAVGQGFTEAFF. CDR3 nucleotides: TGTGCCGTAGGACAGGGTTTCACTGAAGCTTTCTTT.

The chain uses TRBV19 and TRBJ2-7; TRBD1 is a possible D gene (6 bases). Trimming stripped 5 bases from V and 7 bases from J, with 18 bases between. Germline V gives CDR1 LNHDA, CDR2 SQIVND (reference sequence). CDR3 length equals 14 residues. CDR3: CASSDRYTLGEQYF. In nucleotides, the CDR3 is TGTGCCAGTAGTGACAGGTATACCCTGGGGGAGCAGTACTTC.

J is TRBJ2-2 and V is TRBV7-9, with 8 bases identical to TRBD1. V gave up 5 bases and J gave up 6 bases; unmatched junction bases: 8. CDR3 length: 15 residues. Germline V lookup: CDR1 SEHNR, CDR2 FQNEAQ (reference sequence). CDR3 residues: CASSQPAGGPGELFF. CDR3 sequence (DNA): TGTGCCAGCAGCCAACCCGCAGGGGGCCCCGGGGAGCTGTTTTTT.

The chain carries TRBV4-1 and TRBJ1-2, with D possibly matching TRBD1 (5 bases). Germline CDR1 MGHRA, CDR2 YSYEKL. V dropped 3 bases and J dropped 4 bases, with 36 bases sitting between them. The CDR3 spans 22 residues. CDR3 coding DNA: TGCGCCAGCAGCCACCTACCTCGTAAACCCTCCGGGACGCCGGGGAGGACCTATGGCTACACCTTC. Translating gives CASSHLPRKPSGTPGRTYGYTF.

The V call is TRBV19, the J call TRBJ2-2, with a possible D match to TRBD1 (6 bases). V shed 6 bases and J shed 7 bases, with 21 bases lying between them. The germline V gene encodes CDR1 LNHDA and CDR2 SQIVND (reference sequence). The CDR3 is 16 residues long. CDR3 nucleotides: TGTGCCAGTAGCCGTGGAGTAGGGGGAAAAGTCGGGGAGCTGTTTTTT. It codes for CASSRGVGGKVGELFF.

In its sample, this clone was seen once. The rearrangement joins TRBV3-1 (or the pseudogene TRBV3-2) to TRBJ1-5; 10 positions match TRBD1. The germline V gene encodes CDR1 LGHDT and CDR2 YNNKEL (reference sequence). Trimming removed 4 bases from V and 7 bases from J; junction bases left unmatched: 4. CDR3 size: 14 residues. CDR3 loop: CASSRTGGQQPQHF. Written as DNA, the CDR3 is TGTGCCAGCAGCCGGACAGGGGGACAGCAGCCCCAGCATTTT.

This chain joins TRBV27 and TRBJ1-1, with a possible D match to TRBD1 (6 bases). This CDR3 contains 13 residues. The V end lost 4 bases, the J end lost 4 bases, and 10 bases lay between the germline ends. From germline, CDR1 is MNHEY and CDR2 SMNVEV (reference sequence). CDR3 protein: CASSSGAGTEAFF. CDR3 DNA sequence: TGTGCCAGCAGTTCAGGGGCTGGCACTGAAGCTTTCTTT.

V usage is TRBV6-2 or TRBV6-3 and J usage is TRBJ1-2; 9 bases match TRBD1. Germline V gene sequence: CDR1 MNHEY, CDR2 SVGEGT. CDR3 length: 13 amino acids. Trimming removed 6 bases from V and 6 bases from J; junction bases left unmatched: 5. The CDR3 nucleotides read TGTGCCAGCAGCAGGGACAGGGTCGATGGCTACACCTTC. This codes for CASSRDRVDGYTF.

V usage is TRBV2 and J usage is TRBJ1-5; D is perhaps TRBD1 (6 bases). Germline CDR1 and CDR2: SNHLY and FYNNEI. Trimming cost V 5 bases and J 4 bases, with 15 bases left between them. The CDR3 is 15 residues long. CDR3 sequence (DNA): TGTGCCAGCAGTATTGAGGGGGACGGTAATCAGCCCCAGCATTTT. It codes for CASSIEGDGNQPQHF.

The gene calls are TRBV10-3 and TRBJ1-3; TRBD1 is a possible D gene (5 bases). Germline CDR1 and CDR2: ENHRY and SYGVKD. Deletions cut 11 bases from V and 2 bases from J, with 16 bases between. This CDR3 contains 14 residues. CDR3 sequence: CASGGEVAGNTIYF. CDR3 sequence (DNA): TGTGCCTCCGGGGGGGAAGTGGCTGGAAACACCATATATTTT.

DNA for the CDR3: TGTGCCAGCAGCGGCCCGGGACAGGGGGGCACCGGGGAGCTGTTTTTT. This encodes CASSGPGQGGTGELFF. J is TRBJ2-2 and V is TRBV9; 11 bases fit TRBD1. V lost 3 bases and J lost 4; bases outside the gene matches: 5. The V gene's germline CDR1 is SGDLS and CDR2 YYNGEE. The length of the CDR3 is 16 residues.

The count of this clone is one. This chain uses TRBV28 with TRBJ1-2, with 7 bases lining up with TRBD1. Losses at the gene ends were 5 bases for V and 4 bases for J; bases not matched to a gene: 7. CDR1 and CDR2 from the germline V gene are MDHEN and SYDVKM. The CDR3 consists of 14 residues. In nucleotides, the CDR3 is TGTGCCAGCAGTGTACGGGGACAGCCCTATGGCTACACCTTC. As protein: CASSVRGQPYGYTF.

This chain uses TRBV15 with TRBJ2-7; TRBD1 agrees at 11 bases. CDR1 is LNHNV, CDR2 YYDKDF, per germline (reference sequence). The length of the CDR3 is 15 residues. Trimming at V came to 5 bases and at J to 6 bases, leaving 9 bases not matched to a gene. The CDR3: CATSPRDRGTSEQYF. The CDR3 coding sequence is TGTGCCACCAGCCCCCGGGACAGGGGGACATCCGAGCAGTACTTC. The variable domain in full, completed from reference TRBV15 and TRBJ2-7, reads DAMVIQNPRYQVTQFGKPVTLSCSQTLNHNVMYWYQQKSSQAPKLLFHYYDKDFNNEADTPDNFQSRRPNTSFCFLDIRSPGLGDTAMYLCATSPRDRGTSEQYFGPGTRLTVT.